The 21 T cell receptor beta chains in this list originate from one sample, sequenced in a study of blood T cell repertoires in COVID-19. Libraries were prepared by immunoSEQ multiplex PCR; TCRdb keeps only in-frame clonotypes and omits some of them. The sample holds approximately 180,000 clones, 80% to 90% seen once. The sequenced sample was PBMCs or T cells enriched from blood (not recorded which). The source of these receptors is a woman between 40 and 55 years old with acute COVID-19.

The chain links TRBV30 to TRBJ2-6, with 7 bases identical to TRBD1. The ends lost 5 bases at V and 1 base at J; junction bases unmatched: 11. CDR3 length equals 17 residues. Germline V gene data show CDR1 as GTSNPN and CDR2 as SVGIG (reference sequence). The CDR3 sequence is CAWGRDRIPSGANVLTF. CDR3 sequence (DNA): TGTGCCTGGGGACGGGACAGAATACCTTCTGGGGCCAACGTCCTGACTTTC.

The rearrangement links TRBV2 to TRBJ2-7, with D perhaps TRBD2 (6 bases). The germline gives CDR1 SNHLY, CDR2 FYNNEI. This CDR3 region has 14 residues. Trimming stripped 3 bases from V and 6 bases from J, with 15 bases between. In DNA, the CDR3 is TGTGCCAGCAGTGACCCGGGGGTCGGGCTCGAGCAGTACTTC. Amino acid sequence: CASSDPGVGLEQYF.

This chain connects TRBV9 to TRBJ1-3, with D tentatively TRBD1 (5 bases). CDR3 length: 17 amino acids. V lost 4 bases to trimming and J lost 0 bases, with 17 bases between them. Germline loops: CDR1 SGDLS, CDR2 YYNGEE. The CDR3 is CASSPGGTRSSGNTIYF. CDR3 coding DNA: TGTGCCAGCAGCCCTGGGGGGACCCGCAGCTCTGGAAACACCATATATTTT.

This chain joins TRBV2 and TRBJ2-1, with 12 bases identical to TRBD2. The CDR3 sequence is 16 residues long. Trimming removed 5 bases from V and 5 bases from J; junction bases left unmatched: 7. Germline CDR1 and CDR2: SNHLY and FYNNEI. The DNA of the CDR3 is TGTGCCAGCAGTAATATCTGGACTAGCGGGGACAATGAGCAGTTCTTC. Amino acids: CASSNIWTSGDNEQFF.

The rearrangement links TRBV19 to TRBJ1-2; tentatively, D is TRBD1 (6 bases). The CDR3 length is 16 residues. Between the trimmed V and J ends, which lost 9 bases and 7 bases, there was a span of 27 bases. The germline CDR1 and CDR2 sequences are LNHDA and SQIVND (reference sequence). CDR3 DNA: TGTGCCAGCAGAGGGGGGGACGGAAGGCGTCAAGGTGGCTACACCTTC. It encodes CASRGGDGRRQGGYTF.

This chain links TRBV5-1 with TRBJ1-2; TRBD1 matches at 7 bases. V lost 7 bases to trimming and J lost 2 bases; unmatched junction nucleotides: 11. The CDR3 contains 15 residues. Germline CDR1 reads SGHRS; CDR2 reads YFSETQ. The CDR3 DNA sequence: TGCGCCAGCGGAACACCGGGACAGCTAAACTATGGCTACACCTTC. This encodes CASGTPGQLNYGYTF.

This chain links TRBV14 with TRBJ2-3, with 9 bases identical to TRBD2. Germline values: CDR1 SGHDN, CDR2 FVKESK. The CDR3 is made up of 16 amino acids. Trimming removed 0 bases from V and 3 bases from J; junction bases left unmatched: 4. As DNA, the CDR3 is TGTGCCAGCAGCCAAGATCCTAGCGGGGTTACAGATACGCAGTATTTT. This gives the protein CASSQDPSGVTDTQYF.

This clone was counted a few times. The chain combines TRBV27 with TRBJ2-7, with D unclear. Germline CDR1 is MNHEY and CDR2 is SMNVEV (reference sequence). This CDR3 region has 11 residues. Trimming removed 5 bases at V and 3 bases at J, with 5 bases between. CDR3 coding DNA: TGTGCCAGCAGTCCTCGCTACGAGCAGTACTTC. Protein: CASSPRYEQYF.

This rearrangement joins TRBV5-1 to TRBJ1-2; 10 nucleotides match TRBD1. V lost 5 bases to trimming and J lost 3 bases; unmatched junction nucleotides: 7. Germline assignment: CDR1 SGHRS and CDR2 YFSETQ. The CDR3 has 15 amino acids. This CDR3 is CASRPGQGTDYGYTF. The CDR3, as DNA: TGCGCCAGCAGACCGGGACAGGGGACCGACTATGGCTACACCTTC.

The chain recombines TRBV10-2 with TRBJ2-3, with 11 bases that match TRBD2. V lost 3 bases to trimming and J lost 4 bases; unmatched junction nucleotides: 6. The CDR3 totals 16 residues. CDR1 is WSHSY, CDR2 SAAADI, per germline. The CDR3 DNA sequence: TGCGCCAGCAGTGACTGGTCTAGCGGGAGGTCAGATACGCAGTATTTT. Its protein is CASSDWSSGRSDTQYF.

The chain joins TRBV30 to TRBJ1-2; TRBD1 matches at 8 bases. V dropped 2 bases and J dropped 5; count of bases not matched to a gene: 10. The CDR3 runs 15 residues. The germline gives CDR1 GTSNPN, CDR2 SVGIG (reference sequence). The CDR3, as DNA: TGTGCCTGGAGTTCGTCCGGGACAGGCCTTTATGGCTACACCTTC. Translation gives CAWSSSGTGLYGYTF.

This chain links TRBV6-4 with TRBJ2-1, with 9 positions matching TRBD1. Germline V gene sequence: CDR1 MRHNA, CDR2 SNTAGT. After removal of 0 bases from V and 8 bases from J, the junction contained 5 bases not matched to a gene. The CDR3 consists of 15 residues. The CDR3 loop is CASSDSTGGSDEQFF. The CDR3 nucleotides are TGTGCCAGCAGTGACTCGACAGGGGGTAGCGATGAGCAGTTCTTC.

V is TRBV7-2 and J is TRBJ2-3; D is unclear. Germline V lookup: CDR1 SGHTA, CDR2 FQGNSA. The V end was cut by 5 bases, the J end by 1 base, with 10 bases between. The CDR3 is 14 amino acids. The CDR3 sequence is CASSPSSGTDTQYF. DNA for the CDR3: TGTGCCAGCAGCCCTTCCTCTGGCACAGATACGCAGTATTTT.

The rearrangement uses TRBV4-1 and TRBJ1-2; 9 nucleotides align to TRBD1. CDR3 length equals 15 residues. In germline, CDR1 is MGHRA, CDR2 YSYEKL. Losses at the gene ends were 1 base for V and 5 bases for J; bases not matched to a gene: 5. The CDR3 is CASSQVTGGGYGYTF. CDR3 DNA sequence: TGCGCCAGCAGCCAAGTAACAGGGGGCGGGTATGGCTACACCTTC.

The chain carries TRBV9 and TRBJ2-1; maybe TRBD2 (6 bases). This CDR3 is 13 amino acids long. Trimming stripped 2 bases from V and 10 bases from J, with 13 bases between. Germline CDR1 reads SGDLS; CDR2 reads YYNGEE. CDR3 coding DNA: TGTGCCAGCAGCGTTGACCCGGACTACGAGCAGTTCTTC. Residues: CASSVDPDYEQFF.

The rearrangement joins TRBV15 to TRBJ2-1, with D hard to call. Germline CDR1 reads LNHNV; CDR2 reads YYDKDF (reference sequence). V shed 0 bases and J shed 10 bases, with 7 bases lying between them. This CDR3 comprises 12 residues. The CDR3 here is CATSRDPTEQFF. CDR3 bases: TGTGCCACCAGCAGAGATCCCACAGAGCAGTTCTTC.

DNA for the CDR3: TGTGCTAGTGGTCCCCCCGGGTCGGGGGTGCTCCAGACCCAGTACTTC. It codes for CASGPPGSGVLQTQYF. J is TRBJ2-5 and V is TRBV12-5, with a possible D match to TRBD2 (6 bases). Trimming took off 5 bases at V and 6 bases at J, with 22 bases between the two ends. Germline CDR1 and CDR2: LGHNT and FRNRAP. This CDR3 has 16 amino acids.

The chain links TRBV6-1 to TRBJ1-5, with a possible D match to TRBD1 (5 bases). Germline V CDR1 and CDR2: MNHNS, SASEGT. Deletions cut 3 bases from V and 4 bases from J, with 10 bases between. The CDR3 loop spans 14 amino acids. The CDR3 loop is CASSDPRGNQPQHF. CDR3 in DNA: TGTGCCAGCAGTGACCCGCGGGGGAATCAGCCCCAGCATTTT.

This clone was recorded a few times. V and J are TRBV3-1 (or the pseudogene TRBV3-2) and TRBJ2-2; 15 bases are a match to TRBD2. The J segment lost 8 bases and the V segment lost 4 bases, leaving 14 bases of the junction unmatched. The CDR3 covers 19 residues. Germline CDR1 LGHDT, CDR2 YNNKEL (reference sequence). Here the CDR3 reads CASSPGTGGLAGGPGELFF. DNA for the CDR3: TGTGCCAGCAGCCCCGGGACAGGGGGACTAGCGGGGGGACCGGGGGAGCTGTTTTTT.

The CDR3 nucleotides read TGTGCCAGCAGTTTCCCTAGCGATAGGGATGAGCAGTTCTTC. It is translated as CASSFPSDRDEQFF. The rearrangement links TRBV28 to TRBJ2-1; tentative D call: TRBD2 (6 bases). The germline V gene has CDR1 MDHEN and CDR2 SYDVKM. CDR3 length equals 14 residues. The V and J ends lost 3 bases and 8 bases respectively, with 14 bases between them.

This chain links TRBV7-9 with TRBJ2-7; 7 bases are a match to TRBD1. The CDR3 loop spans 15 amino acids. The V and J ends lost 1 base and 3 bases, in that order; junction bases with no gene match: 6. Germline V gene lookup returns CDR1 SEHNR and CDR2 FQNEAQ (reference sequence). The CDR3 DNA follows: TGTGCCAGCAGCTTAGACGGGACAGCCCTCTACGAGCAGTACTTC. Protein sequence: CASSLDGTALYEQYF.